A single sample is the source of the 20 T cell receptor beta chains below, sequenced in a study of T cells in Graves' hyperthyroidism and ophthalmopathy. RNA transcripts were the template for amplifying TCR beta CDR3 regions. First-round RT-PCR of the TCR CDR3 relied on the HTBI primer set. TCRdb analysed the multiplex PCR reads with MiXCR anew, one entry per CDR3 protein. The sample has around 490,000 distinct CDR3 sequences; 20% are singletons. Sequencing was carried out using blood. These receptors were taken from a man aged 35-49 years with Graves' ophthalmopathy.

The chain carries TRBV3-1 and TRBJ1-1, with D possibly being TRBD1 (5 bases). Between the trimmed V and J ends, which lost 2 bases and 1 base, there was a span of 17 bases. Germline CDR1 is LGHDT and CDR2 is YNNKEL (reference sequence). This CDR3 comprises 17 residues. Here the CDR3 DNA reads TGTGCCAGCAGCCAACTCCCTCCGGGGCGTCAGAACACTGAAGCTTTCTTT. Its protein product is CASSQLPPGRQNTEAFF.

The sample holds a few counts of this clonotype. This sequence joins TRBV24-1 and TRBJ1-2, with D unresolved. The CDR3 totals 14 residues. Germline V lookup: CDR1 KGHDR, CDR2 SFDVKD. The V and J ends lost 2 bases and 1 base respectively, with 7 bases between them. For the CDR3, the DNA is TGTGCCACCAGTGATTATACCGTTAACTATGGCTACACCTTC. Translating it yields CATSDYTVNYGYTF.

This clonotype was seen many times. The chain has TRBV5-1 and TRBJ2-7; the D call may be TRBD1 or TRBD2 (5 bases each). Trimming cost V 4 bases and J 2 bases, with 16 bases left between them. Germline-derived CDR1 and CDR2 are SGHRS and YFSETQ. This CDR3 has 15 amino acids. The CDR3 loop is CASSPNPGRPYEQYF. The DNA for the CDR3 is TGCGCCAGCAGCCCCAATCCGGGACGGCCCTACGAGCAGTACTTC. The variable domain in full, with the rest retrieved from reference TRBV5-1 and TRBJ2-7, is KAGVTQTPRYLIKTRGQQVTLSCSPISGHRSVSWYQQTPGQGLQFLFEYFSETQRNKGNFPGRFSGRQFSNSRSEMNVSTLELGDSALYLCASSPNPGRPYEQYFGPGTRLTVT.

In this sample, this clonotype turned up a few times. This chain connects TRBV20-1 to TRBJ1-5, with a tentative D call TRBD1 (5 bases). The V gene lost 5 bases and the J gene lost 4 bases, with 15 bases spanning the gap. The CDR3 covers 14 residues. The germline gives CDR1 DFQATT, CDR2 SNEGSKA (reference sequence). The CDR3 spells CSALPRDGNQPQHF. The CDR3 DNA reads as TGCAGTGCTCTGCCGCGGGACGGTAATCAGCCCCAGCATTTT.

This clonotype was recorded once. A much larger clone differs by one base, so this may be a read error. V usage is TRBV11-2 and J usage is TRBJ2-1; 14 nucleotides agree with TRBD2. Per germline, CDR1 SGHAT and CDR2 FQNNGV. The CDR3 spans 20 residues. Trimming took 8 bases from V and 3 from J; bases not matched to a gene: 18. The CDR3 spells CASGYPPTGTSGSYYNEQFF. Here the CDR3 DNA reads TGTGCCAGCGGATACCCCCCTACCGGGACTAGCGGGAGCTACTACAATGAGCAGTTCTTC. Drawing the rest from reference TRBV11-2 and TRBJ2-1, the complete variable domain is EAGVAQSPRYKIIEKRQSVAFWCNPISGHATLYWYQQILGQGPKLLIQFQNNGVVDDSQLPKDRFSAERLKGVDSTLKIQPAKLEDSAVYLCASGYPPTGTSGSYYNEQFFGPGTRLTVL.

This clonotype was found a few times. V usage is TRBV7-3 and J usage is TRBJ2-1; no definite D call. Germline CDR1 SGHTA, CDR2 FQGTGA. Trimming pared 2 bases from V and 0 bases from J, leaving 20 bases between. This CDR3 has 19 amino acids. The CDR3 reads CASSLAPLVNPSSYNEQFF. The CDR3 DNA is TGTGCCAGCAGCTTAGCGCCCCTGGTAAACCCCAGCTCCTACAATGAGCAGTTCTTC. The variable domain in full, completed from reference TRBV7-3 and TRBJ2-1, reads GAGVSQTPSNKVTEKGKYVELRCDPISGHTALYWYRQSLGQGPEFLIYFQGTGAADDSGLPNDRFFAVRPEGSVSTLKIQRTERGDSAVYLCASSLAPLVNPSSYNEQFFGPGTRLTVL.

The rearrangement links TRBV7-3 to TRBJ1-1, with a weak D call TRBD1 (6 bases). The CDR3 has 16 amino acids. From germline, CDR1 is SGHTA and CDR2 FQGTGA. Deletions cut 1 base from V and 3 bases from J, with 15 bases between. In DNA form, the CDR3 reads TGTGCCAGCAGCTTAAACCCAGGGGACCGCTACACTGAAGCTTTCTTT. Its translation is CASSLNPGDRYTEAFF.

This chain links TRBV2 with TRBJ2-2; 8 bases fit TRBD2. The CDR3 length is 19 residues. Germline values: CDR1 SNHLY, CDR2 FYNNEI. V shed 7 bases, J shed 0 bases, and the junction held 16 bases outside the gene matches. DNA for the CDR3: TGTGCCAGCATTAACAGAGGGGTTAGCGGGATAGCGAACACCGGGGAGCTGTTTTTT. Translated: CASINRGVSGIANTGELFF.

This sequence joins TRBV12-3 or TRBV12-4 and TRBJ2-3, with TRBD2 as a possible D gene (5 bases). The CDR3 is 12 residues long. The V gene lost 8 bases and the J gene lost 3 bases, with 9 bases spanning the gap. CDR3 sequence: CASEDLTDTQYF. CDR3 in DNA: TGTGCCAGCGAGGACTTGACAGATACGCAGTATTTT.

This clonotype was counted at least ten times. The gene calls are TRBV3-1 and TRBJ2-3; TRBD1 matches 7 bases. V was clipped by 1 base and J by 5 bases; unmatched bases: 6. In germline, CDR1 is LGHDT, CDR2 YNNKEL (reference sequence). CDR3 length: 15 amino acids. CDR3 bases: TGTGCCAGCAGCCAAGTACAGGGGTTAATAGATACGCAGTATTTT. This gives the protein CASSQVQGLIDTQYF.

The chain joins TRBV5-1 to TRBJ2-1; 8 bases align to TRBD1. The CDR3 sequence is 11 residues long. Germline V gene sequence: CDR1 SGHRS, CDR2 YFSETQ. V shed 4 bases and J 15 bases; nucleotides not matched to a gene: 6. CDR3 sequence: CASSQTGDRFF. As DNA, the CDR3 is TGCGCCAGCAGCCAGACAGGGGATCGGTTCTTC.

This clonotype has just a few counts. At one end the junction does not follow the germline gene, possibly because of a read error. The chain combines TRBV7-7 with TRBJ1-6; D remains unclear. Germline V lookup: CDR1 SSHAT, CDR2 FNYEAQ (reference sequence). This CDR3 region has 13 residues. CDR3 in amino acids: CASSFGSNSPLHF. The DNA for the CDR3 is TGTGCTAGCAGCTTCGGCTCTAATTCACCCCTCCACTTT.

This clonotype was picked up a small number of times. CDR3 DNA sequence: TGTGCCAGCAGCCTAAAGACAGCGGGGCCCTACAATGAGCAGTTCTTC. Protein sequence: CASSLKTAGPYNEQFF. The V call is TRBV3-1, the J call TRBJ2-1, with TRBD2 identical over 7 bases. With 4 bases clipped from V and 2 bases from J, the junction kept 8 bases outside the gene matches. This CDR3 has 16 residues. CDR1 and CDR2 from the germline V gene are LGHDT and YNNKEL (reference sequence).

At least ten counts were recorded for this clonotype. The chain combines TRBV19 with TRBJ1-1; D possibly corresponds to TRBD1 (5 bases). Germline CDR1 is LNHDA and CDR2 is SQIVND (reference sequence). Trimming took off 4 bases at V and 8 bases at J, with 14 bases between the two ends. CDR3 size: 13 residues. The chain's CDR3 is CASSTRQWGEAFF. As DNA, the CDR3 is TGTGCCAGTAGTACCCGACAGTGGGGAGAAGCTTTCTTT. Complete variable domain (other parts from reference TRBV19 and TRBJ1-1): DGGITQSPKYLFRKEGQNVTLSCEQNLNHDAMYWYRQDPGQGLRLIYYSQIVNDFQKGDIAEGYSVSREKKESFPLTVTSAQKNPTAFYLCASSTRQWGEAFFGQGTRLTVV.

The chain combines TRBV6-1 with TRBJ2-7, with D uncertain. Germline CDR1 and CDR2: MNHNS and SASEGT. Trimming stripped 2 bases from V and 4 bases from J, with 12 bases between. The CDR3 consists of 14 residues. CDR3 sequence (DNA): TGTGCCAGCAGTGAACCGCCACCCGGGTACGAGCAGTACTTC. Translated, it gives CASSEPPPGYEQYF.

This clonotype was picked up a small number of times. This chain links TRBV12-3 or TRBV12-4 with TRBJ1-1, with a possible D match to TRBD1 (5 bases). The CDR3 contains 13 residues. The V gene lost 3 bases and the J gene lost 4 bases, with 9 bases spanning the gap. The CDR3 DNA sequence: TGTGCCAGCAGTTTCTTGAGGGGCACTGAAGCTTTCTTT. It translates to CASSFLRGTEAFF.

The gene calls are TRBV29-1 and TRBJ2-7; maybe TRBD1 (5 bases). V was clipped by 7 bases and J by 3 bases, with 13 bases between them. The CDR3 totals 12 residues. CDR1 and CDR2 from the germline V gene are SQVTM and ANQGSEA. The CDR3 DNA reads as TGCAGCGAGGGGAAGGGTAGCTACGAGCAGTACTTC. The encoded protein is CSEGKGSYEQYF.

This clonotype was seen many times. The chain uses TRBV7-9 and TRBJ2-1; TRBD2 matches 12 bases. The CDR3 contains 14 residues. Germline CDR1 reads SEHNR; CDR2 reads FQNEAQ (reference sequence). J lost 9 bases, V lost 7 bases, and 7 bases had no gene match. The chain's CDR3 is CASTLAGGRSEQFF. In nucleotides, the CDR3 is TGTGCCAGCACGCTAGCGGGAGGGAGGAGTGAGCAGTTCTTC.

This clonotype was seen more than once but under ten times. The CDR3 loop reads CASTSGPTGELFF. DNA of the CDR3: TGTGCCAGCACTAGCGGCCCCACCGGGGAGCTGTTTTTT. The V and J genes are TRBV7-9 and TRBJ2-2; 7 bases agree with TRBD2. The CDR3 runs 13 residues. The germline V gene encodes CDR1 SEHNR and CDR2 FQNEAQ (reference sequence). The V and J ends lost 7 bases and 4 bases, in that order; junction bases with no gene match: 3.

V gene TRBV20-1 combines with J gene TRBJ2-1; 7 nucleotides match TRBD2. The germline gives CDR1 DFQATT, CDR2 SNEGSKA (reference sequence). This CDR3 contains 17 residues. J lost 6 bases, V lost 7 bases, and 21 bases had no gene match. CDR3 loop: CSGKAPSGGGSPNEQFF. The CDR3 bases are TGCAGTGGAAAGGCCCCGTCGGGCGGGGGTTCGCCCAATGAGCAGTTCTTC.